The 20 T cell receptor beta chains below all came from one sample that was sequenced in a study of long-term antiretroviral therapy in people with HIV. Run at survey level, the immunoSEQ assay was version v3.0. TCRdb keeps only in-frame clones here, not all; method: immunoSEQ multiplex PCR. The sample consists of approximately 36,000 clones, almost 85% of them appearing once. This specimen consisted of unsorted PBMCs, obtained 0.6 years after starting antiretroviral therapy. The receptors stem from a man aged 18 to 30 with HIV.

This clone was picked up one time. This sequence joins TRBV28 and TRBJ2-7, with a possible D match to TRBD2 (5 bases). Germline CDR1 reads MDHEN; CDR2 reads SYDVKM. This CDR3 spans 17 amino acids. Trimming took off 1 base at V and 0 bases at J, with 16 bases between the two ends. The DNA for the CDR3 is TGTGCCAGCAGTTTATTCCGCCTGACTACGGCCTCCTACGAGCAGTACTTC. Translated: CASSLFRLTTASYEQYF.

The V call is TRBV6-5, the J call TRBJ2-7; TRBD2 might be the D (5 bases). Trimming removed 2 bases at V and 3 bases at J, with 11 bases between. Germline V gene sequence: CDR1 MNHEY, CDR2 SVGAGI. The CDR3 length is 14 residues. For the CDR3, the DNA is TGTGCCAGCAGTTACGGTGCTAGCAGCTACGAGCAGTACTTC. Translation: CASSYGASSYEQYF.

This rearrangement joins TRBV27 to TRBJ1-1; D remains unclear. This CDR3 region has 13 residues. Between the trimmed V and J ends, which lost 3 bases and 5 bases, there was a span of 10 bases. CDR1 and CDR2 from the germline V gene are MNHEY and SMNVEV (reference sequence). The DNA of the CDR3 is TGTGCCAGCAGTTTTGCGCGGGAGACTGAAGCTTTCTTT. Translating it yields CASSFARETEAFF.

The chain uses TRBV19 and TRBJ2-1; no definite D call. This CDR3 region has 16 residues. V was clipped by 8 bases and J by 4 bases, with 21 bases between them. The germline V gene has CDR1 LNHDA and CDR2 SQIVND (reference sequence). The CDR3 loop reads CASRVSKSYLYNEQFF. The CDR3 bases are TGTGCCAGTCGAGTAAGTAAAAGTTATCTATACAATGAGCAGTTCTTC.

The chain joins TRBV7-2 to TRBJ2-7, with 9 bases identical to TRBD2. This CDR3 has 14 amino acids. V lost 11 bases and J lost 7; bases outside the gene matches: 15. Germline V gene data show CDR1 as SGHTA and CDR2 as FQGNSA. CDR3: CAVAAGGPLGEQYF. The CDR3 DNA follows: TGTGCCGTGGCCGCGGGAGGGCCCTTGGGGGAGCAGTACTTC.

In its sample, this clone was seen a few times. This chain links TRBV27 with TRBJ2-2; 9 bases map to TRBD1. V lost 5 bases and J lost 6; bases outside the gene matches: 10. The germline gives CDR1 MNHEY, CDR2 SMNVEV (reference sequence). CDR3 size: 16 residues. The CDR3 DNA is TGTGCCAGCAGTCTCGTGGGGACAGGGCTCTCCGGGGAGCTGTTTTTT. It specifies CASSLVGTGLSGELFF.

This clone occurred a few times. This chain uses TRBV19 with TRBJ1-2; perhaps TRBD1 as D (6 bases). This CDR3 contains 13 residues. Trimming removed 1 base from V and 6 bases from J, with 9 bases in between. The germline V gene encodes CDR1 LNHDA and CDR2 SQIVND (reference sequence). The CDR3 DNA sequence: TGTGCCAGTAGTATAGTCGCAGGGGATGGCTACACCTTC. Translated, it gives CASSIVAGDGYTF.

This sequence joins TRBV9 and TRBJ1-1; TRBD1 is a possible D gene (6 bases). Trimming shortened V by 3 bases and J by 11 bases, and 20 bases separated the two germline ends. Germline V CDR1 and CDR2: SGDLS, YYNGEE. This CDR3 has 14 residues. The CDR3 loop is CASSAGSGGSQAFF. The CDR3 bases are TGTGCCAGCAGCGCGGGATCGGGGGGCAGCCAGGCTTTCTTT.

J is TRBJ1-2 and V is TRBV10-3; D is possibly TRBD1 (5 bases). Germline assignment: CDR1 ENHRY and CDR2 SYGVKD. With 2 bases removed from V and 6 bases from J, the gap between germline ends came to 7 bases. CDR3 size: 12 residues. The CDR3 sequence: CAISEAGNGYTF. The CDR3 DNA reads TGTGCCATCAGTGAGGCAGGGAATGGCTACACCTTC.

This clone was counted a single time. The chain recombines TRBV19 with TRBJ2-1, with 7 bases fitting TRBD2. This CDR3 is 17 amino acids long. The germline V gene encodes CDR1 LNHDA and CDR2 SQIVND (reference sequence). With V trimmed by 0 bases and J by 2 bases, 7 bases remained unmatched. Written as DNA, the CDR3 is TGTGCCAGTAGTATAGATCGAGCGGGAAGCCCCTACAATGAGCAGTTCTTC. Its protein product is CASSIDRAGSPYNEQFF.

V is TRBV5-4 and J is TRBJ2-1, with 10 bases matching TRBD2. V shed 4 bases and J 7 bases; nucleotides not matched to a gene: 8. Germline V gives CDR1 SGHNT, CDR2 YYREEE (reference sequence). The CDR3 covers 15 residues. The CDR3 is CASSRPSGRVNEQFF. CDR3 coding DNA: TGTGCCAGCAGCCGCCCCAGCGGGAGGGTGAATGAGCAGTTCTTC. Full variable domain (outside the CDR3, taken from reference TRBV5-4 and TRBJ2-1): ETGVTQSPTHLIKTRGQQVTLRCSSQSGHNTVSWYQQALGQGPQFIFQYYREEENGRGNFPPRFSGLQFPNYSSELNVNALELDDSALYLCASSRPSGRVNEQFFGPGTRLTVL.

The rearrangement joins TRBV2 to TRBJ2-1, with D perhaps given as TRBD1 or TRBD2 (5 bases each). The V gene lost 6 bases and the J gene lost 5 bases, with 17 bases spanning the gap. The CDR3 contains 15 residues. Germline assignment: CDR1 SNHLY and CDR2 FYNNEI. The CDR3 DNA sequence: TGTGCCAGCAGGTTGGGGGATAGCAGAGACAATGAGCAGTTCTTC. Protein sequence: CASRLGDSRDNEQFF.

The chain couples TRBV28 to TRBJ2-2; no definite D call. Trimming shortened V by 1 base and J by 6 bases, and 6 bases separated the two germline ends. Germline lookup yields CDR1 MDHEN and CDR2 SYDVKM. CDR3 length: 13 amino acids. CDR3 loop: CASSLSEPGELFF. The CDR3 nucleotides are TGTGCCAGCAGTTTATCAGAACCCGGGGAGCTGTTTTTT.

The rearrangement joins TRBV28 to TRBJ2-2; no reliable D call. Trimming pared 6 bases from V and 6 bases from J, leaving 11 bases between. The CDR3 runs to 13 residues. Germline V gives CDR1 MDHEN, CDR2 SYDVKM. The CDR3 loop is CASRPELPGELFF. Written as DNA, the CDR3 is TGTGCCAGCAGGCCTGAGTTACCCGGGGAGCTGTTTTTT. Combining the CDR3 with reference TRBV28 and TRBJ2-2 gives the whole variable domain DVKVTQSSRYLVKRTGEKVFLECVQDMDHENMFWYRQDPGLGLRLIYFSYDVKMKEKGDIPEGYSVSREKKERFSLILESASTNQTSMYLCASRPELPGELFFGEGSRLTVL.

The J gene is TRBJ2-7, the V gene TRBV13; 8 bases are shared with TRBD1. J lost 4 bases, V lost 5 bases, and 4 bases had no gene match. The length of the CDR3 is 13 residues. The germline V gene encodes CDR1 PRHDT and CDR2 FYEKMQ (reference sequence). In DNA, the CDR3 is TGTGCCAGCAGCCAGGGACAGGAGTACGAGCAGTACTTC. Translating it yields CASSQGQEYEQYF.

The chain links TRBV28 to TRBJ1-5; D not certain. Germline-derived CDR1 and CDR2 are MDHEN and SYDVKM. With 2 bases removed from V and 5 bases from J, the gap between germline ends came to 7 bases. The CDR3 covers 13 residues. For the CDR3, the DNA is TGTGCCAGCAGTTTACCGGGCTATCAGCCCCAGCATTTT. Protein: CASSLPGYQPQHF. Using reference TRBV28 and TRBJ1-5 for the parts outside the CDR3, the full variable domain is DVKVTQSSRYLVKRTGEKVFLECVQDMDHENMFWYRQDPGLGLRLIYFSYDVKMKEKGDIPEGYSVSREKKERFSLILESASTNQTSMYLCASSLPGYQPQHFGDGTRLSIL.

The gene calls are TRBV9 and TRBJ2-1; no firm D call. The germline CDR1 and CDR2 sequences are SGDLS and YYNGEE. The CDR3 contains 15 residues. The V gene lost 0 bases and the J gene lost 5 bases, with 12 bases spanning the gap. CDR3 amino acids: CASSVDPSVDNEQFF. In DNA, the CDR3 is TGTGCCAGCAGCGTAGACCCCTCGGTGGACAATGAGCAGTTCTTC.

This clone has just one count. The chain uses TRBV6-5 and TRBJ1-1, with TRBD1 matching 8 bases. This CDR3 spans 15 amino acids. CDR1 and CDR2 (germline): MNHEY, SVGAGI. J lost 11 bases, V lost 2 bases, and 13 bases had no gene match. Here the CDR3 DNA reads TGTGCCAGCAGTTACGCCGCAGGGGGCGGGTCGGTCGCTTTCTTT. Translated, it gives CASSYAAGGGSVAFF.

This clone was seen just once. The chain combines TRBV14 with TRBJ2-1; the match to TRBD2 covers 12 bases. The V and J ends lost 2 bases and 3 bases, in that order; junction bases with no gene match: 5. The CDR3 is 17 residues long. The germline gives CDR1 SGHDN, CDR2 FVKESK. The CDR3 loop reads CASSQPGLAGLYNEQFF. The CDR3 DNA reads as TGTGCCAGCAGCCAACCCGGACTAGCGGGGCTCTACAATGAGCAGTTCTTC.

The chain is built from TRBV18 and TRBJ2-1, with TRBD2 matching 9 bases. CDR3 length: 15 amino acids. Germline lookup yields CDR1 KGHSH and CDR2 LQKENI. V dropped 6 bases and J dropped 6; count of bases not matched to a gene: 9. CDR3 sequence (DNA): TGTGCCAGCTCCCCGGGACTAGCCTCGGGCAATGAGCAGTTCTTC. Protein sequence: CASSPGLASGNEQFF.